A single sample gave rise to the 15 T cell receptor beta chains below, sequenced in a study of T cell repertoires in cytomegalovirus infection. Via MiXCR, TCRdb re-called the reads, giving one row per CDR3 protein. The repertoire holds about 160,000 distinct CDR3 sequences, with roughly 15% as singletons. Sequenced: CD8+ T cells from PBMCs. These receptors were collected from a human donor in good health (CMV status not recorded). Some clones in this sample may be carry-over from other donors' samples.

This clonotype was detected a few times. V gene TRBV7-2 combines with J gene TRBJ2-5; the D gene is possibly TRBD2 (5 bases). Germline CDR1 reads SGHTA; CDR2 reads FQGNSA. The V gene lost 0 bases and the J gene lost 7 bases, with 12 bases spanning the gap. The CDR3 length is 14 residues. The CDR3 protein is CASSLALGRATQYF. The CDR3 coding sequence is TGTGCCAGCAGCTTAGCGCTGGGGAGAGCGACCCAGTACTTC.

The J gene is TRBJ2-7, the V gene TRBV20-1, with 10 bases that match TRBD2. Germline V gene lookup returns CDR1 DFQATT and CDR2 SNEGSKA (reference sequence). This CDR3 region has 15 residues. V shed 1 base and J 0 bases; nucleotides not matched to a gene: 3. CDR3 bases: TGCAGTGCTAGAGGGCGACTAGCGGGCTCCTACGAGCAGTACTTC. It is translated as CSARGRLAGSYEQYF.

This chain links TRBV7-6 with TRBJ2-1, with D possibly being TRBD1 (6 bases). This CDR3 is 14 amino acids long. Germline CDR1 is SGHVS and CDR2 is FNYEAQ. The V gene lost 6 bases and the J gene lost 6 bases, with 15 bases spanning the gap. The CDR3 sequence is CASSLGHPTNEQFF. The CDR3 coding sequence is TGTGCCAGCAGTTTGGGACACCCGACCAATGAGCAGTTCTTC.

V and J are TRBV7-9 and TRBJ2-1; the match to TRBD1 covers 8 bases. Germline trimming cut 5 bases from V and 2 bases from J; bases unmatched to any gene: 8. The CDR3 totals 16 residues. Germline V gene sequence: CDR1 SEHNR, CDR2 FQNEAQ (reference sequence). CDR3 sequence: CASSAPTGVTYNEQFF. The CDR3 nucleotides are TGTGCCAGCAGCGCACCGACAGGGGTGACCTACAATGAGCAGTTCTTC.

This clonotype appeared a few times. This chain connects TRBV6-1 to TRBJ2-7; TRBD2 agrees at 7 bases. Unmatched junction bases numbered 7, after V lost 0 bases and J lost 2 bases. The CDR3 loop spans 16 amino acids. In germline, CDR1 is MNHNS, CDR2 SASEGT. CDR3 DNA sequence: TGTGCCAGCAGTGAAGCGGGGGAGGGAGCGGCCTACGAGCAGTACTTC. The encoded protein is CASSEAGEGAAYEQYF.

Worth noting for this clonotype: Germline is not matched at one junction end, which may reflect a read error. CDR3 nucleotides: TGTGCCAGTAGTATAGAGGGCAGGAGGAACACTGAAGCTTTTTTT. Translating gives CASSIEGRRNTEAFF. V usage is TRBV19 and J usage is TRBJ1-1; unclear D gene. The CDR3 consists of 15 residues. The germline gives CDR1 LNHDA, CDR2 SQIVND (reference sequence).

This clonotype was detected only a few times. The chain combines TRBV10-3 with TRBJ1-1; D is perhaps TRBD1 (5 bases). The CDR3 has 16 residues. Germline CDR1 and CDR2: ENHRY and SYGVKD. V was clipped by 2 bases and J by 6 bases, with 19 bases between them. CDR3 amino acids: CAISEVTGGGKPEAFF. CDR3 nucleotide sequence: TGTGCCATCAGTGAGGTCACGGGGGGGGGAAAGCCTGAAGCTTTCTTT.

The genes are TRBV11-2 and TRBJ2-7; TRBD2 matches at 7 bases. The V and J ends lost 3 bases and 2 bases, in that order; junction bases with no gene match: 7. The CDR3 is 15 amino acids. Germline CDR1 reads SGHAT; CDR2 reads FQNNGV. Here the CDR3 reads CASSFPGLPTYEQYF. The DNA for the CDR3 is TGTGCCAGCAGCTTTCCGGGACTACCAACCTACGAGCAGTACTTC.

The chain combines TRBV28 with TRBJ1-1, with D possibly matching TRBD1 (5 bases). The CDR3 consists of 14 residues. Germline V gives CDR1 MDHEN, CDR2 SYDVKM. V lost 4 bases to trimming and J lost 4 bases, with 13 bases between them. CDR3 in amino acids: CASSSPGLGTEAFF. The CDR3 nucleotides are TGTGCCAGCAGTTCCCCAGGGCTTGGCACTGAAGCTTTCTTT.

This clonotype has just a few counts. This rearrangement joins TRBV12-3 or TRBV12-4 to TRBJ2-7, with TRBD2 matching 10 bases. With V trimmed by 6 bases and J by 5 bases, 7 bases remained unmatched. The CDR3 sequence is 14 residues long. The CDR3 DNA follows: TGTGCCAGCAGCCCCAGCGGGAGGGCCCACGAGCAGTACTTC. It specifies CASSPSGRAHEQYF.

This chain connects TRBV7-3 to TRBJ2-5, with 9 nucleotides matching TRBD2. Germline V CDR1 and CDR2: SGHTA, FQGTGA. J was trimmed by 5 bases and V by 0 bases; bases with no gene match: 4. The CDR3 covers 15 residues. CDR3 sequence: CASSLTGGGGETQYF. DNA for the CDR3: TGTGCCAGCAGCTTAACGGGCGGGGGGGGGGAGACCCAGTACTTC.

The CDR3, as DNA: TGCGCCAGCAGCCAGCCCAGGGCGGGGTCCGAGCAGTACTTC. It codes for CASSQPRAGSEQYF. V is TRBV4-1 and J is TRBJ2-7; D perhaps matches TRBD2 (6 bases). From germline, CDR1 is MGHRA and CDR2 YSYEKL. Trimming pared 3 bases from V and 6 bases from J, leaving 15 bases between. The CDR3 has 14 residues.

At least ten counts were recorded for this clonotype. The V call is TRBV7-8, the J call TRBJ2-3, with 8 bases identical to TRBD2. J gave up 6 bases and V 4 bases, and 12 bases lay outside the gene matches. The CDR3 has 16 residues. Germline V gives CDR1 SGHVS, CDR2 FQNEAQ. CDR3 nucleotide sequence: TGTGCCAGCAGCTCACCTAGCGGGCTATTGATGGATACGCAGTATTTT. It is translated as CASSSPSGLLMDTQYF.

The chain has TRBV12-3 or TRBV12-4 and TRBJ2-5; D ambiguous. This CDR3 has 14 residues. V was cut by 3 bases and J by 4 bases, with 12 bases left in between. As DNA, the CDR3 is TGTGCCAGCAGTTTTTCGGGCGGCTCAGAGACCCAGTACTTC. Translating gives CASSFSGGSETQYF.

This clonotype was seen at least ten times. The chain links TRBV29-1 to TRBJ2-1; D may be TRBD2 (6 bases). In germline, CDR1 is SQVTM, CDR2 ANQGSEA. The germline V and J ends were trimmed by 8 bases and 4 bases, with 15 bases remaining between them. CDR3 length equals 13 residues. CDR3 bases: TGCAGCTTACAACCCGGGACTTACAATGAGCAGTTCTTC. Translated, it gives CSLQPGTYNEQFF.